Listed below are T cell receptor beta chains from one sample, sequenced in a study of blood T cell repertoires in COVID-19. The method was immunoSEQ multiplex PCR; TCRdb's version includes in-frame clones alone and lacks a portion of them. The top ten clones hold roughly 0.99% of a sample with roughly 340,000 clones, over 75% of them seen once. The material sequenced was PBMCs or T cells enriched from blood (not recorded which). These receptors originate from a young man who had recovered from COVID-19. Both conserved end residues are part of each CDR3. The size field is filled for only some rows; it gives once, few, many or a size class.

v_call	clone_size	j_call	cdr3_aa
TRBV28	-	TRBJ2-5	CASSPFFDSGRGETQYF
TRBV7-8	-	TRBJ1-5	CASSQRINQPQHF
TRBV7-2	-	TRBJ2-1	CASNIFGTSGSYEQFF
TRBV18	-	TRBJ2-7	CASSPDGQSYEQYF
TRBV18	-	TRBJ2-1	CASRQSSAYNEQFF
TRBV4-1	once	TRBJ2-3	CASSPPPGTSGGDTQYF
TRBV2	-	TRBJ1-5	CASRGLVGSQPQHF
TRBV28	-	TRBJ1-1	CASTFGGAEAFF
TRBV7-2	-	TRBJ1-2	CASSLLGPGTKRDYGYTF
TRBV19	-	TRBJ2-1	CASSHGTGQGVGEQFF
TRBV30	-	TRBJ1-1	CACGQLNTEAFF
TRBV12-5	-	TRBJ2-1	CASGLSAYNEQFF
TRBV5-4	-	TRBJ1-2	CASSLGQGLAPYGYTF
TRBV6-5	-	TRBJ1-1	CASSYSILTEGTEAFF
TRBV2	-	TRBJ1-5	CASSGQGGLQPQHF
TRBV5-6	once	TRBJ2-7	CASSLYGASGTYEQYF
TRBV2	once	TRBJ1-4	CASSSDREGEKLFF
TRBV6-5	-	TRBJ1-1	CASSYSLRGRVAEAFF
TRBV18	-	TRBJ1-1	CASSPRQDYMNTEAFF
TRBV27	once	TRBJ1-5	CASGAEMRPQHF
TRBV28	-	TRBJ2-5	CASSLSRWGGSWETQYF
TRBV5-1	-	TRBJ2-7	CASSGTSGGAYEQYF
TRBV30	-	TRBJ1-2	CAWSRTGTGGYYGYTF
TRBV6-1	-	TRBJ2-7	CASSEWASGSSYEQYF
TRBV7-9	-	TRBJ1-1	CASSYDRLPTEAFF
TRBV18	-	TRBJ1-5	CASSPRPGDDQPQHF
TRBV9	-	TRBJ1-4	CASSVEQAIREEKLFF
TRBV4-3	-	TRBJ2-7	CASSQDPGREEYF
TRBV6-5	-	TRBJ2-7	CATKSGQKAYEQYF
TRBV2	-	TRBJ1-3	CASRDRGNTIYF
TRBV29-1	-	TRBJ1-2	CSATVTQGGYTF
TRBV7-3	-	TRBJ2-1	CASSLSGSQSNEQFF
TRBV3-1/TRBV3-2	-	TRBJ2-5	CASSQARPEETQYF
TRBV2	-	TRBJ1-5	CASRQGSNQPQHF
TRBV7-8	-	TRBJ2-3	CASSLGAGASTDTQYF
TRBV10-3	-	TRBJ1-6	CAISDPTGGFSPLHF
TRBV2	-	TRBJ1-5	CASSARVAQPQHF
TRBV11-2	-	TRBJ2-7	CASSRGTGIYEQYF
TRBV5-8	-	TRBJ2-1	CASSSGSDPYNEQFF
TRBV7-9	-	TRBJ2-1	CASSFEGLDEQFF
TRBV28	-	TRBJ2-2	CASRRAVTGELFF
TRBV3-1/TRBV3-2	-	TRBJ2-7	CASSQVGGQGIDEQYF
TRBV7-9	once	TRBJ2-1	CASSRSGSGNNEQFF
TRBV5-1	-	TRBJ2-5	CASSWRTSGGQETQYF
TRBV19	-	TRBJ2-2	CASSITDRVNTGELFF
TRBV4-2	once	TRBJ2-3	CASSLAGPPGTDTQYF
TRBV19	-	TRBJ2-1	CASSIGLGKIEQFF
TRBV7-8	-	TRBJ1-2	CASSSTNEPGYGYTF
TRBV7-2	-	TRBJ1-6	CASSGQSNSPLHF
TRBV28	-	TRBJ1-5	CASSLLHQPQHF